This note documents a single TCR beta chain sequence. Its antigen is unknown. The V gene lost 7 bases and the J gene lost 3 bases, with 9 bases spanning the gap. CDR3 length: 12 amino acids. In germline, CDR1 is LNHDA, CDR2 SQIVND (reference sequence). The entry originates in a study of cytomegalovirus exposure and HLA in healthy donors. Study summary: In a later analysis, the 120 or so validation repertoires were reported to have used the same platform as the 550 to 850 first-cohort repertoires. Study-wide points: In the approximately 120 validation repertoires, a later analysis found that first-cohort TCR clusters tended to co-occur. Under in vitro conditions, a few CMV-associated chains were confirmed as specific for CMV antigens. The study designated 160 or so TCR beta chains cytomegalovirus-associated.

Clones were sequenced by immunoSEQ multiplex PCR, and TCRdb holds only the in-frame ones, with some missing. The sample consists of hundreds of thousands of clones, 85% to 90% of them appearing once. Sequenced sample: PBMCs. This chain uses TRBV19 with TRBJ1-2, with D perhaps matching TRBD1 (6 bases). The clonotype originates from a woman in her late teens or twenties in good health and CMV-seronegative. CDR3 bases: TGTGCCAGTACAGGGGCCTACTATGGCTACACCTTC. Residues: CASTGAYYGYTF.